The present T cell receptor beta chain was sequenced within a study of regulatory T cells in long-lasting Graves disease. CDR1 is ENHRY and CDR2 is SYGVKD in the germline V gene. The CDR3 runs 13 residues. Trimming removed 0 bases at V and 10 bases at J, with 12 bases between. This clonotype was observed a few times. Its antigen is not known. Study-wide points: Examination was confined to peripheral blood, excluding thyroid tissue. TCR diversity was lower in persistent Graves' patients (versus newly diagnosed ones). Favoring TRBV28, TRBJ1-2 and TRBJ2-5 was a feature seen in persistent disease.

CDR3-region Arm-PCR and iRepertoire HTBI primers produced the TCR beta libraries. MiXCR, run by TCRdb on the multiplex PCR reads, gives a single entry per CDR3 protein. The sample records some 450,000 distinct CDR3 sequences, 20% to 25% being singletons. Noted time point: persistent/refractory GD, antithyroid drugs over 5 years with positive TRAb. After RNA was extracted from PBMCs, the TCR library was made from it. In each case, Graves' disease was diagnosed per American Thyroid Association guidelines. The receptor was derived from a female donor with Graves disease. Sample: peripheral blood mononuclear cells (PBMCs), taken when the disease was refractory, from a patient treated with antithyroid drugs. The rearrangement joins TRBV10-3 to TRBJ1-1; D is perhaps TRBD1 (6 bases). The CDR3 DNA reads as TGTGCCATCAGTGAGTCGGCAGGGGAGAGAGCTTTCTTT. This translates into CAISESAGERAFF.